This T cell receptor beta chain is drawn from a study of CD8 T cells in Susac syndrome. Germline assignment: CDR1 SQVTM and CDR2 ANQGSEA. The trim removed 3 bases at V and 2 bases at J, leaving 8 bases unmatched. The CDR3 is 16 residues long. Findings and caveats of the study: The study's TCR sequencing and HLA analysis covered a relatively small number of individuals, and the study acknowledged this.

An amount of RNA that ranged from roughly 0.5 to 1 ug was reverse transcribed with random hexamers. The CDR3 of TCR beta was amplified by immunoSEQ multiplex PCR across 54 Vbeta and 13 Jbeta. TCRdb ran MiXCR on the immunoSEQ multiplex PCR reads and lists one entry per CDR3 protein. Of under 550,000 distinct CDR3 sequences listed, 85% are singletons. This clonotype has a single count. The antigen remains undetermined. From blood CD8+ and CD4+ T cells, the TCR beta chain was sequenced. The patients serving as multiple sclerosis controls were treatment-naive. They had stable or active relapsing-remitting disease and fulfilled revised McDonald criteria.

The TCR originated in a human donor with multiple sclerosis. The sample taken for sequencing was CD8+ T cells from PBMCs. This rearrangement joins TRBV29-1 to TRBJ2-2; 8 bases align to TRBD1. The CDR3 reads CSVERQGSPNTGELFF. CDR3 DNA: TGCAGCGTTGAGAGACAGGGGAGTCCCAACACCGGGGAGCTGTTTTTT.